A selection of T cell receptor beta chains follows, all from one sample in a study of blood T cell repertoires in COVID-19. The assay was immunoSEQ multiplex PCR, and TCRdb's table has in-frame clones only and misses some. The table records 100,000 to 150,000 clones, roughly 89% of them present only once. Sequencing input: peripheral blood. These receptors were obtained from a man aged 60 to 75 with COVID-19, enrolled during active disease. The CDR3 runs from the conserved cysteine through the conserved F or W. The D gene is left open where the match is weak. Not all rows give a size; the values are once, few, many and, for expanded clones, a class.

D: TRBD2
J: TRBJ2-3
size: .
V: TRBV29-1
DNA: TGCAGCGTTATGGGACTAGCGGCCCGTCGGACAGATACGCAGTATTTT
CDR3: CSVMGLAARRTDTQYF

D: .
J: TRBJ2-7
size: few
V: TRBV27
DNA: TGTGCCAGCGGGTTGGGGGGAAGGAACGAGCAGTACTTC
CDR3: CASGLGGRNEQYF

D: TRBD2
J: TRBJ2-2
size: .
V: TRBV5-4
DNA: TGTGCCAGCAGCCGGGGACTAGCGGGAGCGAACACCGGGGAGCTGTTTTTT
CDR3: CASSRGLAGANTGELFF

D: TRBD2
J: TRBJ2-1
size: .
V: TRBV5-4
DNA: TGTGCCAGCAGCTTGGACTCGGGGGGGCTTGGTGAGCAGTTCTTC
CDR3: CASSLDSGGLGEQFF

D: TRBD1
J: TRBJ2-5
size: few
V: TRBV7-2
DNA: TGTGCCAGCAGCGAAACTCGGACAGGGGGCTTCATGTACTTC
CDR3: CASSETRTGGFMYF

D: .
J: TRBJ2-3
size: .
V: TRBV13
DNA: TGTGCCAGCAGCCCCGCCGGAGATACGCAGTATTTT
CDR3: CASSPAGDTQYF

D: .
J: TRBJ1-1
size: .
V: TRBV12-3/TRBV12-4
DNA: TGTGCCAGCAGTCCCCGGGTGAGCGCTGAAGCTTTCTTT
CDR3: CASSPRVSAEAFF

D: .
J: TRBJ2-5
size: .
V: TRBV7-6
DNA: TGTGCCAGCGGCGGGGAGCAAGAGACCCAGTACTTC
CDR3: CASGGEQETQYF

D: .
J: TRBJ1-1
size: .
V: TRBV4-2
DNA: TGTGCCAGCAGCCAACTGGACACAGTTCCCAACACTGAAGCTTTCTTT
CDR3: CASSQLDTVPNTEAFF

D: .
J: TRBJ1-1
size: .
V: TRBV5-1
DNA: TGCGCCAGCAGCCACGGGACACTGAACACTGAAGCTTTCTTT
CDR3: CASSHGTLNTEAFF